The rows below give T cell receptor beta chains drawn from one sample of a study of OX40 agonist ivuxolimab in advanced cancers. Data came from immunoSEQ multiplex PCR; TCRdb stores just in-frame clones and leaves some out. Of roughly 80,000 clones in the sample, 70% to 90% are singletons; the top ten hold approximately 2%. The input for sequencing was CD4+ or CD8+ T cells sorted from blood, taken in a trial of the OX40 agonist ivuxolimab. The source of these receptors is an adult with an advanced solid tumor such as melanoma, head and neck, liver or kidney cancer. Each CDR3 is given without its conserved first and last residue.

v_gene,j_gene,CDR3aa
TRBV9,TRBJ2-3,ASSELADGGTQY
TRBV4-1,TRBJ2-7,ASSQETPGTSGGRGEQY
TRBV28,TRBJ2-7,ASSPAGQGDHEQY
TRBV7-9,TRBJ2-6,ACSDSESGANVLT
TRBV11-2,TRBJ1-1,ASSLALGTEAF
TRBV7-2,TRBJ2-7,ASSLGAGTTLYEQY
TRBV9,TRBJ2-5,ASSSRGSGQETQY
TRBV5-5,TRBJ1-4,ASSLAPGVYEKLF
TRBV29-1,TRBJ1-1,SVAYRRNTEAF
TRBV30,TRBJ1-4,AWCGDGNEKLF
TRBV6-5,TRBJ1-6,ASREGIDSPLH
TRBV19,TRBJ2-1,ASRPLAGGFNEQF
TRBV18,TRBJ2-5,ASSRPGSGQGQETQY
TRBV7-2,TRBJ2-1,ASSLSGAGGDEQF
TRBV7-2,TRBJ1-2,ASSSLQGNGYT
TRBV7-2,TRBJ1-6,ASSPPGGAGSSPLH
TRBV19,TRBJ1-6,ASSIRGGGSPLH
TRBV28,TRBJ1-4,ASRSGVLGSSGEKLF
TRBV9,TRBJ2-1,ASSVVLAGEQF
TRBV5-5,TRBJ2-3,ASSLAGLRTDTQY
TRBV11-3,TRBJ2-5,ASSKGSPETQY
TRBV7-2,TRBJ2-5,ASSPQDSRGETQY
TRBV11-3,TRBJ2-1,ASSPSGSSYNEQF
TRBV7-9,TRBJ2-7,ASSPPGEHEQY
TRBV11-2,TRBJ1-4,ASSFNRGDEKLF
TRBV14,TRBJ1-6,ATSGTYNSPLH
TRBV11-3,TRBJ2-1,ASSSAGTPGEEQF